The present TCR beta chain was sequenced within a study of CD8 T cells in ankylosing spondylitis (dated by TCRdb to 2015 to 2018). About the study as a whole: The study profiled T cell receptor beta repertoires in healthy donors and ankylosing spondylitis patients to find disease-linked TCR variants. Peripheral blood samples were taken, and synovial fluid was additionally collected from ankylosing spondylitis patients. The whole study cohort included 85 to 120 healthy donors and 20 to 30 ankylosing spondylitis patients.

General study outcomes and caveats: A TCR beta motif made up of eight highly homologous amino acid variants appeared to be characteristic of blood from ankylosing spondylitis patients. According to the report, matched synovial fluid samples from ankylosing spondylitis patients were significantly enriched for the disease-linked clones. The disease-linked clones had a CD8+ phenotype and were found at relatively low frequencies in peripheral blood. Some TCR beta motif variants had previously been reported in synovial fluid and blood of reactive arthritis patients, which suggested common disease-initiation mechanisms.

Turning to this clonotype: The target of this receptor is not known. Base qualities were left out, and no much larger clone turns up one base away.

TCRdb records Illumina HiSeq 2500 as the sequencer. TCR beta libraries were prepared by quantitative 5'-RACE with molecular barcodes. The study's processing was this. A new computational method based on a probabilistic model of VDJ rearrangement was used to identify disease-linked TCR variants. TCRdb took the public reads, trimmed them with fastp at Q25, ran MiXCR for clone calling and kept in-frame beta chains. For every CDR3 protein sequence, its rows merge into one entry that carries the most common genes and DNA. TCRdb, not the authors, supplied the V and J calls. Within this sample are about 310,000 distinct CDR3 sequences, with less than 25% of them counted one time only. Of the sample, 3.5% is held by the ten largest clones. This clonotype originated in a female donor with ankylosing spondylitis or in good health (not recorded which). The sample was blood, either unsorted or a sorted T cell fraction (not recorded which).

The CDR3: CASSVSNIEQFF. In nucleotides, the sequence is TGTGCCAGCAGCGTCTCTAACATTGAGCAGTTCTTC. Rearrangement joined TRBV11-2 to TRBJ2-1; the D gene is unclear. There are 12 amino acids in the CDR3, from cysteine to phenylalanine inclusive. The entry retains the CDR3 DNA only, 36 bases that are in frame from base 1. CDR1 is given as SGHAT and CDR2 as FQNNGV, both from the germline V gene. The V end loses 5 bases and the J end loses 9 bases, and a stretch of 11 bases separates them.